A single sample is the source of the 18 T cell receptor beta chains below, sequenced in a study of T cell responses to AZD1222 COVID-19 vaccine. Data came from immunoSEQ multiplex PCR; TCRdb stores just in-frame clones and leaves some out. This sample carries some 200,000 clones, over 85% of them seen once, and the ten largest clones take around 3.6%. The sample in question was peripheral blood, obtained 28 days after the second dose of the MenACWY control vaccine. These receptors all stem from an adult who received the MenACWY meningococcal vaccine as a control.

CDR3 in DNA: TGTGCCAGCAGTGAATTAGCGGGAGAGGCGAATGAGCAGTTCTTC. It yields the protein CASSELAGEANEQFF. This chain links TRBV2 with TRBJ2-1, with TRBD2 identical over 9 bases. This CDR3 has 15 residues. Trimming took 2 bases from V and 7 from J; bases not matched to a gene: 6. Germline CDR1 is SNHLY and CDR2 is FYNNEI.

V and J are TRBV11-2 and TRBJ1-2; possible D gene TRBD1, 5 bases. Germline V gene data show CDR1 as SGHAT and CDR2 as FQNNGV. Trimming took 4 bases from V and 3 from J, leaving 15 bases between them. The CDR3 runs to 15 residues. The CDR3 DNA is TGTGCCAGCAGCTCGAGCGCTTCGGGGCACTATGGCTACACCTTC. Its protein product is CASSSSASGHYGYTF.

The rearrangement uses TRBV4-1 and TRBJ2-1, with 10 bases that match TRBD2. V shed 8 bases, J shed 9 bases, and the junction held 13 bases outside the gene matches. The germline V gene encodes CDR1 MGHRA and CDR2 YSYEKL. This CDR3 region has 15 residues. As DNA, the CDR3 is TGCGCCAGCGACGCAGCGGGAGGGCCCTGGGGTGAGCAGTTCTTC. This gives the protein CASDAAGGPWGEQFF.

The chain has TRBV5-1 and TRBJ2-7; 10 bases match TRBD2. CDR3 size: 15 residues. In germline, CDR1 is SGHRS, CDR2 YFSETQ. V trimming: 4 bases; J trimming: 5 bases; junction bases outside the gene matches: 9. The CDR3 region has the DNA TGCGCCAGCAGCGAAACTAGCGGGGTAACCCACGAGCAGTACTTC. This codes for CASSETSGVTHEQYF.

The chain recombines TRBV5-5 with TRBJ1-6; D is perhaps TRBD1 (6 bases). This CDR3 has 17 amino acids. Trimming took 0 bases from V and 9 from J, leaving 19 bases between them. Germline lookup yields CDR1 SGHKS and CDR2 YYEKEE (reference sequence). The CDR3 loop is CASSLVPGHLGGSPLHF. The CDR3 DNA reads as TGTGCCAGCAGCTTGGTACCGGGACACCTAGGAGGTTCACCCCTCCACTTT.

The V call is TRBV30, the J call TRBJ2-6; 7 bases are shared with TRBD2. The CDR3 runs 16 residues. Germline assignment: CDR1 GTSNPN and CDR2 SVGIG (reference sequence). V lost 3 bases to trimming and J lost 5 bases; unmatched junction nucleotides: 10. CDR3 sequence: CAWRWEGVLRANVLTF. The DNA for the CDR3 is TGTGCCTGGAGGTGGGAGGGAGTTTTAAGGGCCAACGTCCTGACTTTC.

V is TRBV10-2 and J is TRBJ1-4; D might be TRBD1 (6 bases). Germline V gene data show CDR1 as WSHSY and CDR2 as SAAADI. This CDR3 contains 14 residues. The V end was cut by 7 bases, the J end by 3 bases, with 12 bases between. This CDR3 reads CASTSGTPNEKLFF. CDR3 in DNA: TGCGCCAGCACCTCCGGGACACCTAATGAAAAACTGTTTTTT.

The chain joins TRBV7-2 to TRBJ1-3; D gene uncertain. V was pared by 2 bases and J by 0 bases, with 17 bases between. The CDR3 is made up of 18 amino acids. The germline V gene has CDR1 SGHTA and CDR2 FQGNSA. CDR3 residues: CASSLSRVGRTSGNTIYF. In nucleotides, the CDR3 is TGTGCCAGCAGCTTAAGTCGGGTAGGACGCACCTCTGGAAACACCATATATTTT.

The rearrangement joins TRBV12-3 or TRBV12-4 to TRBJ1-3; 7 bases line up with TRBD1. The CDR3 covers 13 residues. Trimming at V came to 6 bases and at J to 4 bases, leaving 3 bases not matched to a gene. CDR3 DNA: TGTGCCAGCAGGCGGGACAGCGGAAACACCATATATTTT. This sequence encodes CASRRDSGNTIYF.

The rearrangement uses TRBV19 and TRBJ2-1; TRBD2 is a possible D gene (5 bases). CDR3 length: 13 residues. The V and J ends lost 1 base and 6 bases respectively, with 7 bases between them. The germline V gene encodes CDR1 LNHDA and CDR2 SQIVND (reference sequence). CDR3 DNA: TGTGCCAGTAGTATAGGCCGGGGCAATGAGCAGTTCTTC. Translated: CASSIGRGNEQFF.

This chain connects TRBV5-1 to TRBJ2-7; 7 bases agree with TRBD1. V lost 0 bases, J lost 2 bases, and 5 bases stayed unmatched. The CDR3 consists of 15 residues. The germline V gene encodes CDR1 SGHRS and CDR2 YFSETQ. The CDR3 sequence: CASSLGFGQAYEQYF. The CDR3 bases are TGCGCCAGCAGCTTGGGTTTCGGACAGGCCTACGAGCAGTACTTC.

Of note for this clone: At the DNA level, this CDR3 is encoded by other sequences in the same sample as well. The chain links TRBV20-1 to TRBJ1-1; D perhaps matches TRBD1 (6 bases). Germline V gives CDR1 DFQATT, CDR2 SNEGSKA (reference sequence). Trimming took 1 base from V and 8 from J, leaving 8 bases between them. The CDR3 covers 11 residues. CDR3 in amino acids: CSARGGTEAFF. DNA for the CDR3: TGCAGTGCTAGAGGGGGGACAGAAGCTTTCTTT.

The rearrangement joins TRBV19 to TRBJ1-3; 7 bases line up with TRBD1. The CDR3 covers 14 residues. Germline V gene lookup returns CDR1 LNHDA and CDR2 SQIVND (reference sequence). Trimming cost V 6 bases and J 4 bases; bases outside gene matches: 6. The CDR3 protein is CASRKRGQGNTIYF. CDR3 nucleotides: TGTGCCAGTAGGAAAAGGGGACAGGGAAACACCATATATTTT.

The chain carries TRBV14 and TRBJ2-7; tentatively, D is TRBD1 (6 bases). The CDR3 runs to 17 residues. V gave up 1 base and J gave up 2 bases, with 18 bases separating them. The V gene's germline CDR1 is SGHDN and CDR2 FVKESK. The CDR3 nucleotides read TGTGCCAGCAGCCAAGCCTCAGGACAGTTTCTCCCCTACGAGCAGTACTTC. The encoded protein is CASSQASGQFLPYEQYF.

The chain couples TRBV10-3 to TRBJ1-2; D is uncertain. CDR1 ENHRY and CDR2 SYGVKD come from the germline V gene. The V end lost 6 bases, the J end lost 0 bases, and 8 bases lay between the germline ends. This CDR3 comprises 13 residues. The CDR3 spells CAISTDPNYGYTF. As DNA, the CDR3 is TGTGCCATCAGCACGGACCCTAACTATGGCTACACCTTC.

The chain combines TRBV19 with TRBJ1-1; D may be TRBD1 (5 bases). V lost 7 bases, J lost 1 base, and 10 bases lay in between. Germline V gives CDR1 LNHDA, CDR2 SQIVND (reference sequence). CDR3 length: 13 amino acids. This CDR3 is CASKDTQNTEAFF. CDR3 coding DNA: TGTGCCAGTAAGGACACGCAGAACACTGAAGCTTTCTTT.

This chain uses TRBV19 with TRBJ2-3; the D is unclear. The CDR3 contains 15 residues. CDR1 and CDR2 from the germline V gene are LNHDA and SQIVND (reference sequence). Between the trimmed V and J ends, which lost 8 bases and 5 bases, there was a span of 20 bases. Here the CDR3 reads CASSIGLVGRDTQYF. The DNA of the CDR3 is TGTGCCAGTTCCATTGGTTTAGTGGGAAGAGATACGCAGTATTTT. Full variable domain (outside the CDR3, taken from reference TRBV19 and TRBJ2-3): DGGITQSPKYLFRKEGQNVTLSCEQNLNHDAMYWYRQDPGQGLRLIYYSQIVNDFQKGDIAEGYSVSREKKESFPLTVTSAQKNPTAFYLCASSIGLVGRDTQYFGPGTRLTVL.

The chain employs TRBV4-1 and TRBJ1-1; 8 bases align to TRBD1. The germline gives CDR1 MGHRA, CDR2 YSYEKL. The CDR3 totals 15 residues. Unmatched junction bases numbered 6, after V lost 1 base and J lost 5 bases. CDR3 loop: CASSQGTGSRTEAFF. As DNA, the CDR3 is TGCGCCAGCAGCCAAGGGACAGGGTCGAGGACTGAAGCTTTCTTT.